This is a list of T cell receptor beta chains from one sample in a study of CD8+CD57+ T cells in acquired aplastic anemia. Each CDR3 protein is one row after TCRdb ran MiXCR on the reads. Found here are roughly 190,000 distinct CDR3 sequences, 50% to 55% of them singletons; the top ten hold about 17%. The sequenced sample consisted of sorted CD4+, CD8+, or CD8+CD57+ T cells (not recorded which) from PBMCs. The receptors were gathered from a human donor in good health, serving as a control. CDR3s include the opening cysteine and the closing phenylalanine or tryptophan. The D gene is left open where the match is weak. Size is stated for part of the rows, as once, few or many counts, or as a class when the clone is expanded.

TRBJ2-7,TRBD1,TRBV10-3,NA,TGTGCCATCAGAGGACAGGGGAGGTCTAACGAGCAGTACTTC,CAIRGQGRSNEQYF
TRBJ1-6,TRBD1,TRBV19,once,TGTGCCAGTAGTCCGGGACAGGGGACACCCCTCCACTTT,CASSPGQGTPLHF
TRBJ1-4,NA,TRBV12-3/TRBV12-4,NA,TGTGCCAGCAGCAGATCTGACACCCTGTTTTTT,CASSRSDTLFF
TRBJ1-4,NA,TRBV7-9,NA,TGTGCCAGCAGCTTGGGGCTCGGGGGGGCGATATCTGAAAAACTGTTTTTT,CASSLGLGGAISEKLFF
TRBJ1-1,TRBD1,TRBV2,many,TGTGCCAGCAGCGACAGGGCCCGGGACACTGAAGCTTTCTTT,CASSDRARDTEAFF
TRBJ2-3,TRBD2,TRBV6-6,many,TGTGCCAGCAGCGGACTAGCGGGGTCGAGCACAGATACGCAGTATTTT,CASSGLAGSSTDTQYF
TRBJ2-3,NA,TRBV9,few,TGTGCCAGCAGCGTAGCAGGACCGCAGTATTTT,CASSVAGPQYF
TRBJ1-5,TRBD1,TRBV2,NA,TGTGCCAGCAGCGCGGGACAGGACAATCAGCCCCAGCATTTT,CASSAGQDNQPQHF
TRBJ1-4,NA,TRBV28,NA,TGTGCCAGCAGCCGTCGGATGCAAGAGGTTAATGAAAAACTGTTTTTT,CASSRRMQEVNEKLFF
TRBJ1-5,TRBD1,TRBV25-1,NA,TGTGCCAGCAGTGAATGGGACAGAAATCAGCCCCAGCATTTT,CASSEWDRNQPQHF
TRBJ2-5,NA,TRBV19,NA,TGTGCTTCAGGGGCTCAGCCCCAGTACTTC,CASGAQPQYF
TRBJ2-5,TRBD1,TRBV10-3,NA,TGTGCCAGGACAGGGGAAGAGACCCAGTACTTC,CARTGEETQYF
TRBJ1-6,TRBD1,TRBV2,NA,TGTGCCAACGGACAGGCTTATAATTCACCCCTCCACTTT,CANGQAYNSPLHF
TRBJ2-1,NA,TRBV6-1,NA,TGTGCCATCAGTGAAGGTGGAGGGGCCTACAATGAGCAGTTCTTC,CAISEGGGAYNEQFF
TRBJ1-6,TRBD1,TRBV30,many,TGTGCCTGGAGTGGGACAGGGAATAATTCACCCCTCCACTTT,CAWSGTGNNSPLHF
TRBJ1-6,TRBD1,TRBV7-2,many,TGTGCCAGCAGCTTAGCAGGGGGCGGGAATAATTCACCCCTCCACTTT,CASSLAGGGNNSPLHF
TRBJ1-1,NA,TRBV20-1,NA,TGCAGTGCTAGAGTACCAGGGATGAACACTGAAGCTTTCTTT,CSARVPGMNTEAFF
TRBJ1-5,NA,TRBV6-2/TRBV6-3,many,TGTGCCAGCAGTTATGGTCAGGGGAGGCAGCCCCAGCATTTT,CASSYGQGRQPQHF
TRBJ1-2,NA,TRBV7-2,NA,TGTGCCAGCAGTATCCAGGAGCGGACAGTTTATGGCTACACCTTC,CASSIQERTVYGYTF
TRBJ1-2,TRBD1,TRBV19,many,TGTGCCAGTAGTATAGACTTCGACAGGGGTTTCTTCTATGGCTACACCTTC,CASSIDFDRGFFYGYTF
TRBJ1-5,TRBD1,TRBV28,NA,TGTGCCAGCAGGTGGGCCGGGACAGGTTATTTTCAGCCCCAGCATTTT,CASRWAGTGYFQPQHF
TRBJ1-6,NA,TRBV10-3,once,TGTGCCATCAGCGAAGGGGGAGGGTATTCACCCCTCCACTTT,CAISEGGGYSPLHF
TRBJ2-7,NA,TRBV5-1,NA,TGTGCCAGCAGCGTACTAGGGGAGGCTATCTACGAGCAGTACTTC,CASSVLGEAIYEQYF
TRBJ1-5,TRBD1,TRBV6-6,NA,TGTGCCAGCAGTTGGACAGGGGGCAATCAGCCCCAGCATTTT,CASSWTGGNQPQHF
TRBJ1-2,TRBD1,TRBV2,NA,TGTGCCAGCAGTTCGACAGGGCCTAACTATGGCTACACCTTC,CASSSTGPNYGYTF
TRBJ2-7,TRBD1,TRBV4-2,many,TGTGCCAGCAGCCGGACGACAGGGGGCGCGGTGGTCAACGAGCAGTACTTC,CASSRTTGGAVVNEQYF
TRBJ1-3,NA,TRBV12-3/TRBV12-4,many,TGTGCCAGCAGCCGACAGGTCTCTGGAAACACCATATATTTT,CASSRQVSGNTIYF
TRBJ1-5,NA,TRBV28,few,TGTGCCAGCGGGCAGGGGAGATATAGCAATCAGCCCCAGCATTTT,CASGQGRYSNQPQHF
TRBJ1-2,NA,TRBV5-4,NA,TGTGCCAGCAGCTCGGGACGCTATGGCTACACCTTC,CASSSGRYGYTF
TRBJ2-7,NA,TRBV11-2,NA,TGTGCCAGCAGCTTAACGGATCTTTCCTACGAGCAGTACTTC,CASSLTDLSYEQYF
TRBJ2-7,TRBD2,TRBV10-3,NA,TGTGCCATCAGTGATGCGGGAGTGGGGTCCTATGAGCAGTACTTC,CAISDAGVGSYEQYF
TRBJ2-7,TRBD1,TRBV4-3,many,TGCGCCAGCAGCCCCGGACAGGGTAATTCCTACGAGCAGTACTTC,CASSPGQGNSYEQYF
TRBJ1-1,TRBD1,TRBV7-9,NA,TGTGCCAGCAGCGGACAGGGTGCCACTGAAGCTTTCTTT,CASSGQGATEAFF
TRBJ2-3,TRBD2,TRBV29-1,once,TGCAGCGCTCTGCGGTTCGCGGGGGGGCCGACAGATACGCAGTATTTT,CSALRFAGGPTDTQYF
TRBJ2-3,TRBD2,TRBV19,NA,TGTGCCAGTAGTGGACTAGCGGGAGTAGTAGATACGCAGTATTTT,CASSGLAGVVDTQYF
TRBJ1-1,NA,TRBV12-3/TRBV12-4,many,TGTGCCAGCATTCACGGGGCTGAAGCTTTCTTT,CASIHGAEAFF
TRBJ2-5,TRBD2,TRBV10-3,many,TGTGCCATCAGGGGACTAATCCAAGAGACCCAGTACTTC,CAIRGLIQETQYF
TRBJ2-7,TRBD2,TRBV7-9,few,TGTGCCAGCAGCCCACTAGCGGGGGTCCTTGGCTCCTACGAGCAGTACTTC,CASSPLAGVLGSYEQYF
TRBJ2-7,NA,TRBV3-2,NA,TGTGCCAGCAGCCTAGGCAGATACGAGCAGTACTTC,CASSLGRYEQYF
TRBJ2-5,TRBD2,TRBV7-6,once,TGTGCCAGCAGCCCGACTAGCGGGGGGGTAGAGACCCAGTACTTC,CASSPTSGGVETQYF
TRBJ2-7,NA,TRBV9,few,TGTGCCAGCAGCGTAGCGGGGGCCGCCTCCTACGAGCAGTACTTC,CASSVAGAASYEQYF
TRBJ2-7,TRBD1,TRBV6-1,many,TGTGCCAGCAGTGGACGCGGGACAGGGGGCCTCGAGCAGTACTTC,CASSGRGTGGLEQYF
TRBJ2-7,TRBD1,TRBV29-1,many,TGCAGCGTTGGAAGGGAGACAGGGCCCTTGGAGCAGTACTTC,CSVGRETGPLEQYF
TRBJ1-5,NA,TRBV10-3,NA,TGTGCCATCAGTGTAGAAAGCAATCAGCCCCAGCATTTT,CAISVESNQPQHF
TRBJ1-2,NA,TRBV7-9,NA,TGTGCCAGCAGCTTACCCCGGGGGAGCTCCTATGGCTACACCTTC,CASSLPRGSSYGYTF
TRBJ2-3,TRBD2,TRBV10-2,NA,TGCGCCAGCACTTCCAGCGGGGGGACACCCACAGATACGCAGTATTTT,CASTSSGGTPTDTQYF
TRBJ2-1,TRBD1,TRBV5-1,many,TGCGCCAGCAGCTTGGGTGGACAGGGGTACCATGAGCAGTTCTTC,CASSLGGQGYHEQFF
TRBJ1-1,NA,TRBV15,many,TGTGCCACCAGCAGAGAACGGGTACTGAACACTGAAGCTTTCTTT,CATSRERVLNTEAFF
TRBJ1-5,NA,TRBV7-2,NA,TGTGCCAGCAGCCCTACTGACAGCTCCTATCAGCCCCAGCATTTT,CASSPTDSSYQPQHF
TRBJ1-6,NA,TRBV5-8,many,TGTGCCAGCAGCTTGGTGGGGGCACGATATAATTCACCCCTCCACTTT,CASSLVGARYNSPLHF
TRBJ2-7,TRBD1,TRBV7-3,NA,TGTGCCAGCAGCTTACAGGGACAGGTCGTCTCCTACGAGCAGTACTTC,CASSLQGQVVSYEQYF
TRBJ1-4,NA,TRBV28,few,TGTGCCAGCTCAAGACAGATTAATGAAAAACTGTTTTTT,CASSRQINEKLFF
TRBJ2-7,TRBD2,TRBV20-1,NA,TGCAGTGCTAGGGTAGCGGGGGGGCTCTACGAGCAGTACTTC,CSARVAGGLYEQYF